This T cell receptor beta chain was documented in a study of T-cell memory formation after mild COVID-19. Germline V lookup: CDR1 DFQATT, CDR2 SNEGSKA (reference sequence). V shed 1 base and J shed 0 bases, with 10 bases lying between them. The CDR3 is made up of 14 amino acids. TCRdb called the 5' RACE reads again in MiXCR, with one record for every CDR3 protein. The sample consists of some 600,000 distinct CDR3 sequences, 17% of them appearing once. The specimen was PBMCs or a T cell subset sorted from them (not recorded which). The chain carries TRBV20-1 and TRBJ2-7; possible D gene TRBD2, 6 bases. The source is an adult woman who had mild COVID-19 (a few samples of this study predate the infection). Cell type and time point are not known. CDR3 protein: CSARVGGNSYEQYF. In nucleotides, the CDR3 is TGCAGTGCTAGAGTTGGGGGGAACTCCTACGAGCAGTACTTC.